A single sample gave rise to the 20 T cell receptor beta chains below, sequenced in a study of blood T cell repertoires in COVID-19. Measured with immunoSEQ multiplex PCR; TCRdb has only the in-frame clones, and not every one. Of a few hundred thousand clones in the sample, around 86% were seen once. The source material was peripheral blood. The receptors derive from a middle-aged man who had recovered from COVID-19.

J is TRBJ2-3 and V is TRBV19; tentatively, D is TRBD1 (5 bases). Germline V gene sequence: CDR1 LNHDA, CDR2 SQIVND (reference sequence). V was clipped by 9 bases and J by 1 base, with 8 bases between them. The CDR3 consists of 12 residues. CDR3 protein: CARDIRTDTQYF. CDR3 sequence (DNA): TGTGCCAGGGACATCCGCACAGATACGCAGTATTTT. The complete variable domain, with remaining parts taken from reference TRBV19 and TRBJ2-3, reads DGGITQSPKYLFRKEGQNVTLSCEQNLNHDAMYWYRQDPGQGLRLIYYSQIVNDFQKGDIAEGYSVSREKKESFPLTVTSAQKNPTAFYLCARDIRTDTQYFGPGTRLTVL.

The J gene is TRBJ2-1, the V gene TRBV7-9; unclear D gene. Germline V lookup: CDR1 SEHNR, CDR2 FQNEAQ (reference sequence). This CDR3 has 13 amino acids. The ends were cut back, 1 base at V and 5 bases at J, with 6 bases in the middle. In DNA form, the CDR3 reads TGTGCCAGCAGCTTAGTCTATAACAATGAGCAGTTCTTC. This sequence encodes CASSLVYNNEQFF.

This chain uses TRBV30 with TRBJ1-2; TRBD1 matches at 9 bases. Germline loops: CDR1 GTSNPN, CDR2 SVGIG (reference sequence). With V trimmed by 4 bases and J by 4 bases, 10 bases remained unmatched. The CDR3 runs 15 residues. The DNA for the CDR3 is TGTGCCTGGACCATGGGGGACAGGGAGATCTATGGCTACACCTTC. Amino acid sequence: CAWTMGDREIYGYTF.

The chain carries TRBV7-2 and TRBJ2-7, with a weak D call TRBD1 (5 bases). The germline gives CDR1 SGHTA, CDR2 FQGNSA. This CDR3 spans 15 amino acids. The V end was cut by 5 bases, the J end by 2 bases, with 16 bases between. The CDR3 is CASSPRGHLTYEQYF. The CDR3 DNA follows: TGTGCCAGCAGCCCTAGAGGACACCTGACCTACGAGCAGTACTTC.

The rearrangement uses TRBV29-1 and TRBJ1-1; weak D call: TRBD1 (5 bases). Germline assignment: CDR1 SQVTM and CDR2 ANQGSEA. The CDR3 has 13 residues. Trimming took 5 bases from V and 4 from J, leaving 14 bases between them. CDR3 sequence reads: CSVTQGRSTEAFF. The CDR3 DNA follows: TGCAGCGTTACCCAGGGTAGGAGCACTGAAGCTTTCTTT. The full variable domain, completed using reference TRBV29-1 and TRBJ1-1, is SAVISQKPSRDICQRGTSLTIQCQVDSQVTMMFWYRQQPGQSLTLIATANQGSEATYESGFVIDKFPISRPNLTFSTLTVSNMSPEDSSIYLCSVTQGRSTEAFFGQGTRLTVV.

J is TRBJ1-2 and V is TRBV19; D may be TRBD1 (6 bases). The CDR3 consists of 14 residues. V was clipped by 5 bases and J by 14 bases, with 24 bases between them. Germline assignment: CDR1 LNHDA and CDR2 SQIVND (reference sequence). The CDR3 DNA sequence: TGTGCCAGTAGTCCTGACGAACCTTTGAGGACAGCTACCTTC. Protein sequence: CASSPDEPLRTATF.

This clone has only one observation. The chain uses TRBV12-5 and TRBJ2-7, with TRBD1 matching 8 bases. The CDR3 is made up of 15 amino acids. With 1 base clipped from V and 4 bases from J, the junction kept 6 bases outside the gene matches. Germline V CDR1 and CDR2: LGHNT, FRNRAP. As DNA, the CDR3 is TGTGCTAGTGGTTTGGGGCAGGGGGCGCGTTACGAGCAGTACTTC. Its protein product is CASGLGQGARYEQYF. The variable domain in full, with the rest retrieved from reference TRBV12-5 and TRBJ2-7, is DARVTQTPRHKVTEMGQEVTMRCQPILGHNTVFWYRQTMMQGLELLAYFRNRAPLDDSGMPKDRFSAEMPDATLATLKIQPSEPRDSAVYFCASGLGQGARYEQYFGPGTRLTVT.

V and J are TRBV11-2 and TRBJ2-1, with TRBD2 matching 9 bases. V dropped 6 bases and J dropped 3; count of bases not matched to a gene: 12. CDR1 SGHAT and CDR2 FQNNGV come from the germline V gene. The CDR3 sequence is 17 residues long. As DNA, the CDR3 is TGTGCCAGCAGTCCACTGAGCGGGGGGCCCCGCTACAATGAGCAGTTCTTC. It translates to CASSPLSGGPRYNEQFF.

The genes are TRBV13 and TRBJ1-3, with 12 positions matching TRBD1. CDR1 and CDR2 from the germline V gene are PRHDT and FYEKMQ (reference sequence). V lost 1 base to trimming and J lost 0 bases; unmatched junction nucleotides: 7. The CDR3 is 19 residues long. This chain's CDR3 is CASSLAGTGGRGSGNTIYF. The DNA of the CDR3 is TGTGCCAGCAGCTTAGCCGGGACAGGGGGCCGCGGCTCTGGAAACACCATATATTTT. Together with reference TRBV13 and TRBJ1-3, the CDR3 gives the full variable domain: AAGVIQSPRHLIKEKRETATLKCYPIPRHDTVYWYQQGPGQDPQFLISFYEKMQSDKGSIPDRFSAQQFSDYHSELNMSSLELGDSALYFCASSLAGTGGRGSGNTIYFGEGSWLTVV.

The CDR3 coding sequence is TGTGCCAGTAGTCACCTAGATTCACCCCTCCACTTT. It translates to CASSHLDSPLHF. The chain links TRBV19 to TRBJ1-6, with no clear D. The CDR3 runs to 12 residues. The ends were cut back, 5 bases at V and 8 bases at J, with 7 bases in the middle. Germline CDR1 and CDR2: LNHDA and SQIVND (reference sequence).

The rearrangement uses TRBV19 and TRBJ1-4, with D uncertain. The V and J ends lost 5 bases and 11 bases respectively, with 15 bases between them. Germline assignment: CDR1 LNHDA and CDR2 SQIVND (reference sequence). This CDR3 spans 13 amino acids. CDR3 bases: TGTGCCAGTAGTCCTTACGCGGGGTCGAAACTGTTTTTT. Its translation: CASSPYAGSKLFF.

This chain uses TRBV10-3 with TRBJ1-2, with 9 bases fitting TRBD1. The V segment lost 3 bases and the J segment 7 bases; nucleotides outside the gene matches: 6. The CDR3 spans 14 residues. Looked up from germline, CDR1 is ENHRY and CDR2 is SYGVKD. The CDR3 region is CAISDNRGPVGYTF. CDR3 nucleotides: TGTGCCATCAGTGATAACAGGGGGCCAGTTGGCTACACCTTC.

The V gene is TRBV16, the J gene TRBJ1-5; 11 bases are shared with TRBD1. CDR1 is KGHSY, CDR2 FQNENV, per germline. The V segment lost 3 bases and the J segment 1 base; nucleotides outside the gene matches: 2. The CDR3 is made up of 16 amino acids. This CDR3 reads CASSHWDRGSNQPQHF. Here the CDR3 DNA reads TGTGCCAGCAGCCACTGGGACAGGGGGAGCAATCAGCCCCAGCATTTT.

The CDR3 bases are TGTGCCAGCTCACCAATGGGCCCTGATGGCTACACCTTC. Its translation: CASSPMGPDGYTF. This sequence joins TRBV18 and TRBJ1-2; D uncertain. The V gene lost 2 bases and the J gene lost 6 bases, with 10 bases spanning the gap. The CDR3 spans 13 residues. CDR1 and CDR2 (germline): KGHSH, LQKENI.

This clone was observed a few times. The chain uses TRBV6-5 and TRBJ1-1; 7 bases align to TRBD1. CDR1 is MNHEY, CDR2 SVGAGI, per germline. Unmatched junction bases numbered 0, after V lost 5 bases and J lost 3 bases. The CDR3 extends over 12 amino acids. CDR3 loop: CASSRGHTEAFF. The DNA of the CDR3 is TGTGCCAGCAGTAGGGGGCACACTGAAGCTTTCTTT.

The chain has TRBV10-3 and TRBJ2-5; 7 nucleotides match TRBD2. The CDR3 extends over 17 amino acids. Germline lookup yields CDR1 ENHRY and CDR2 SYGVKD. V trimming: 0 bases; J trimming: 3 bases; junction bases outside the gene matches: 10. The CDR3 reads CAISESGGLALKETQYF. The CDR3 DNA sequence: TGTGCCATCAGTGAGTCGGGAGGGCTAGCGTTAAAAGAGACCCAGTACTTC.

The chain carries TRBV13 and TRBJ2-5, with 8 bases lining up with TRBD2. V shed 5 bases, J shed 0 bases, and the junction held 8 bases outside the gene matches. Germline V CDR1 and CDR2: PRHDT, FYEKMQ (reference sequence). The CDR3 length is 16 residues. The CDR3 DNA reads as TGTGCCAGCAGCCCCGGAGTTAGCGGGGACCAAGAGACCCAGTACTTC. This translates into CASSPGVSGDQETQYF. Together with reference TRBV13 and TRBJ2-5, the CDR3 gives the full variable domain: AAGVIQSPRHLIKEKRETATLKCYPIPRHDTVYWYQQGPGQDPQFLISFYEKMQSDKGSIPDRFSAQQFSDYHSELNMSSLELGDSALYFCASSPGVSGDQETQYFGPGTRLLVL.

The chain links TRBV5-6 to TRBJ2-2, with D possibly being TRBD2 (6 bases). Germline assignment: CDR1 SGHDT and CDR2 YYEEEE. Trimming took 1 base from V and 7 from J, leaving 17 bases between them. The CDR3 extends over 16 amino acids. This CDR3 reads CASSLNPGRKVGELFF. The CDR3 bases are TGTGCCAGCAGCTTGAATCCGGGGAGGAAGGTCGGGGAGCTGTTTTTT.

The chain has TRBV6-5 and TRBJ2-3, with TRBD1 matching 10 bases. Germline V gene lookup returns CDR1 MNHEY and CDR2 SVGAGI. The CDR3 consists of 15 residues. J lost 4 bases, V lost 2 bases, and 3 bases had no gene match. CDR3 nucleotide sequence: TGTGCCAGCAGTTACCCGGGACAGGGGTCAGATACGCAGTATTTT. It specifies CASSYPGQGSDTQYF.

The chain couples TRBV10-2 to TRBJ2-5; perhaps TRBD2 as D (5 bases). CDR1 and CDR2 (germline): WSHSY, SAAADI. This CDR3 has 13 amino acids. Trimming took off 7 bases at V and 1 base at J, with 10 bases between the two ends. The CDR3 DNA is TGCGCCAGCAAGGACTTGCGCCAAGAGACCCAGTACTTC. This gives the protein CASKDLRQETQYF.